These 27 T cell receptor beta chains came from one sample sequenced in a study of OX40 agonist ivuxolimab in advanced cancers. Libraries were prepared by immunoSEQ multiplex PCR; TCRdb keeps only in-frame clonotypes and omits some of them. The table has about 79,000 clones, more than 85% seen once. The specimen was CD4+ or CD8+ T cells sorted from blood, collected in a trial of the OX40 agonist ivuxolimab. All receptors come from an adult with an advanced solid tumor such as melanoma, head and neck, liver or kidney cancer.

This clone appeared a few times. The J gene is TRBJ1-2, the V gene TRBV30; D possibly corresponds to TRBD1 (6 bases). Germline values: CDR1 GTSNPN, CDR2 SVGIG (reference sequence). The CDR3 has 14 amino acids. Trimming shortened V by 0 bases and J by 0 bases, and 8 bases separated the two germline ends. The DNA for the CDR3 is TGTGCCTGGAGTGTCGGACAGACTAACTATGGCTACACCTTC. This gives the protein CAWSVGQTNYGYTF.

V gene TRBV28 combines with J gene TRBJ2-1, with TRBD2 matching 12 bases. The trim removed 6 bases at V and 7 bases at J, leaving 10 bases unmatched. The CDR3 spans 16 residues. CDR1 is MDHEN, CDR2 SYDVKM, per germline. The CDR3 nucleotides are TGTGCCAGCAGGGTCCTACTAGCGGGAGGAAGGAATGAGCAGTTCTTC. Its protein is CASRVLLAGGRNEQFF. The complete variable domain, with remaining parts taken from reference TRBV28 and TRBJ2-1, reads DVKVTQSSRYLVKRTGEKVFLECVQDMDHENMFWYRQDPGLGLRLIYFSYDVKMKEKGDIPEGYSVSREKKERFSLILESASTNQTSMYLCASRVLLAGGRNEQFFGPGTRLTVL.

Comment on this clone: The junction does not match germline at one end; this may be a read error. The chain has TRBV7-7 and TRBJ2-5; 9 nucleotides line up with TRBD1. The CDR3 totals 15 residues. Germline-derived CDR1 and CDR2 are SSHAT and FNYEAQ (reference sequence). CDR3 bases: TGTGCTAGCAGCCTGCGACAGGGGGGTTTCGAGACCCAGTACTTC. Encoded protein: CASSLRQGGFETQYF.

V is TRBV11-1 and J is TRBJ2-7, with 7 bases that match TRBD1. The CDR3 loop spans 14 amino acids. V lost 5 bases and J lost 4; bases outside the gene matches: 8. From germline, CDR1 is SGHAT and CDR2 FQDESV (reference sequence). The CDR3 loop is CASSQGQAPYEQYF. Written as DNA, the CDR3 is TGTGCCAGCAGCCAAGGACAGGCACCATACGAGCAGTACTTC.

The chain couples TRBV28 to TRBJ1-2; 8 bases line up with TRBD1. Trimming cost V 6 bases and J 4 bases; bases outside gene matches: 10. The germline V gene encodes CDR1 MDHEN and CDR2 SYDVKM. CDR3 length: 15 residues. In nucleotides, the CDR3 is TGTGCCAGCAGCTCACCCGGACAGGGAATCTATGGCTACACCTTC. This gives the protein CASSSPGQGIYGYTF.

V usage is TRBV5-4 and J usage is TRBJ1-1; 8 bases are a match to TRBD1. The CDR3 runs 15 residues. Germline CDR1 and CDR2: SGHNT and YYREEE (reference sequence). The J segment lost 0 bases and the V segment lost 0 bases, leaving 1 base of the junction unmatched. CDR3 protein: CASSLAGGLNTEAFF. The CDR3 nucleotides read TGTGCCAGCAGCTTGGCAGGGGGCCTGAACACTGAAGCTTTCTTT.

This chain uses TRBV12-2 with TRBJ2-5; the table's D call TRBD1 went unverified against the DNA. TRBV12-2 is annotated as a pseudogene. The length of the CDR3 is 13 residues. The chain's CDR3 is CASRYDSKETQYF. The CDR3 DNA reads TGTGCAAGTCGCTATGACAGCAAAGAGACCCAGTACTTC.

This clone was counted once. The chain combines TRBV19 with TRBJ1-2, with 8 bases lining up with TRBD1. With V trimmed by 2 bases and J by 7 bases, 6 bases remained unmatched. Germline V lookup: CDR1 LNHDA, CDR2 SQIVND (reference sequence). CDR3 length: 14 residues. CDR3 nucleotide sequence: TGTGCCAGTAGTATAACGCAGGGGGCGGCTGGCTACACCTTC. It is translated as CASSITQGAAGYTF.

The chain employs TRBV18 and TRBJ2-5; D possibly corresponds to TRBD2 (6 bases). There are 14 residues in the CDR3. V lost 1 base and J 4 bases, leaving 10 bases between the germline ends. The germline V gene has CDR1 KGHSH and CDR2 LQKENI. The CDR3, as DNA: TGTGCCAGCTCACCACAGGCGGAGGGAGAGACCCAGTACTTC. This gives the protein CASSPQAEGETQYF.

The CDR3 here is CASSNRLAGGLTDTQYF. CDR3 coding DNA: TGTGCCAGTAGTAACCGACTAGCGGGGGGCCTCACAGATACGCAGTATTTT. This chain joins TRBV19 and TRBJ2-3, with 13 bases that match TRBD2. The CDR3 consists of 17 residues. V dropped 4 bases and J dropped 2; count of bases not matched to a gene: 6. The germline gives CDR1 LNHDA, CDR2 SQIVND (reference sequence). Variable domain in full (rest from reference TRBV19 and TRBJ2-3): DGGITQSPKYLFRKEGQNVTLSCEQNLNHDAMYWYRQDPGQGLRLIYYSQIVNDFQKGDIAEGYSVSREKKESFPLTVTSAQKNPTAFYLCASSNRLAGGLTDTQYFGPGTRLTVL.

This chain uses TRBV29-1 with TRBJ2-7; unclear D gene. The V end was cut by 4 bases, the J end by 1 base, with 11 bases between. This CDR3 contains 13 residues. Germline V CDR1 and CDR2: SQVTM, ANQGSEA. CDR3 bases: TGCAGCGTTGCGGTCAGGTGGTCCTACGAGCAGTACTTC. The encoded protein is CSVAVRWSYEQYF.

This clone qualifies as hyperexpanded (1% or more). V gene TRBV6-1 combines with J gene TRBJ2-7; D not certain. The V end lost 3 bases, the J end lost 0 bases, and 6 bases lay between the germline ends. Germline values: CDR1 MNHNS, CDR2 SASEGT. The CDR3 covers 13 residues. CDR3 protein: CASSDALSYEQYF. Written as DNA, the CDR3 is TGTGCCAGCAGTGATGCCCTCTCCTACGAGCAGTACTTC.

J is TRBJ2-1 and V is TRBV7-3, with D tentatively TRBD1 or TRBD2 (6 bases each). The CDR3 loop spans 16 amino acids. CDR1 SGHTA and CDR2 FQGTGA come from the germline V gene. The germline V and J ends were trimmed by 1 base and 7 bases, with 17 bases remaining between them. In DNA, the CDR3 is TGTGCCAGCAGCTTAAGCGGGACATGGATGGGGAATGAGCAGTTCTTC. This encodes CASSLSGTWMGNEQFF.

This clone was seen once. The chain recombines TRBV7-2 with TRBJ1-3; TRBD1 matches at 9 bases. The ends lost 0 bases at V and 3 bases at J; junction bases unmatched: 3. Germline CDR1 SGHTA, CDR2 FQGNSA. The CDR3 is 16 amino acids. The chain's CDR3 is CASSLAGTGSGNTIYF. DNA for the CDR3: TGTGCCAGCAGCTTAGCCGGGACAGGGAGTGGAAACACCATATATTTT.

V and J are TRBV6-5 and TRBJ2-5, with D uncertain. The end of the DNA fits TRBJ2-7 better, so the J call may be wrong. The CDR3 has 16 amino acids. Germline CDR1 reads MNHEY; CDR2 reads SVGAGI. Here the CDR3 reads CASSYRGRRFRDEQYF. CDR3 nucleotide sequence: TGTGCCAGCAGTTACCGCGGACGGCGGTTTCGAGACGAGCAGTACTTC.

The CDR3 DNA reads TGCAGTGCTAGAGATCCAGATACGCAGTATTTT. Its protein product is CSARDPDTQYF. The rearrangement joins TRBV20-1 to TRBJ2-3; D call uncertain. Deletions cut 0 bases from V and 4 bases from J, with 2 bases between. This CDR3 is 11 amino acids long. The germline CDR1 and CDR2 sequences are DFQATT and SNEGSKA (reference sequence).

The chain combines TRBV18 with TRBJ1-1; 9 bases align to TRBD1. The CDR3 consists of 13 residues. The ends lost 6 bases at V and 4 bases at J; junction bases unmatched: 3. Germline lookup yields CDR1 KGHSH and CDR2 LQKENI. In DNA, the CDR3 is TGTGCCAGCTCGTCGACAGGGGGCACTGAAGCTTTCTTT. The encoded protein is CASSSTGGTEAFF.

V usage is TRBV6-5 and J usage is TRBJ2-5, with D unresolved. There are 11 residues in the CDR3. CDR1 is MNHEY, CDR2 SVGAGI, per germline. V dropped 6 bases and J dropped 5 bases, with 7 bases sitting between them. CDR3 loop: CASRGEETQYF. In nucleotides, the CDR3 is TGTGCCAGCAGAGGCGAGGAGACCCAGTACTTC.

This clone was observed a single time. V usage is TRBV19 and J usage is TRBJ1-4; D is unresolved. CDR3 length equals 12 residues. V lost 1 base and J lost 8, with 5 bases in between. The germline gives CDR1 LNHDA, CDR2 SQIVND (reference sequence). The CDR3 DNA sequence: TGTGCCAGTAGTATAGTAAGGGAAAAACTGTTTTTT. Encoded protein: CASSIVREKLFF.

This clone has only one observation. The junction departs from germline at one end; a sequencing error may be responsible. J is TRBJ2-3 and V is TRBV7-7, with 13 bases lining up with TRBD2. In germline, CDR1 is SSHAT, CDR2 FNYEAQ (reference sequence). The CDR3 runs to 17 residues. This CDR3 reads CASSPRLAGGFTDTQYF. CDR3 bases: TGTGCTAGCAGCCCCAGACTAGCGGGAGGTTTCACAGATACGCAGTATTTT.

The V and J genes are TRBV11-2 and TRBJ2-3; possible D gene TRBD1, 6 bases. This CDR3 is 15 amino acids long. Germline CDR1 SGHAT, CDR2 FQNNGV. Deletions cut 5 bases from V and 4 bases from J, with 16 bases between. CDR3 residues: CASSPQGKRADTQYF. CDR3 DNA: TGTGCCAGCAGCCCACAGGGTAAAAGGGCAGATACGCAGTATTTT.

The gene calls are TRBV28 and TRBJ2-2; D is undetermined. The CDR3 totals 15 residues. V was clipped by 8 bases and J by 6 bases, with 19 bases between them. The germline CDR1 and CDR2 sequences are MDHEN and SYDVKM. The CDR3 nucleotides are TGTGCCAGCCGACTTCCCAGTAGGTCGGCCGGGGAGCTGTTTTTT. Its protein is CASRLPSRSAGELFF.

The chain carries TRBV6-1 and TRBJ2-4; D perhaps matches TRBD1 (6 bases). V was trimmed by 6 bases and J by 10 bases, leaving 19 bases between them. Germline lookup yields CDR1 MNHNS and CDR2 SASEGT. This CDR3 has 14 residues. The CDR3 here is CASSPSAGASIQYF. CDR3 DNA sequence: TGTGCCAGCAGCCCGTCCGCAGGGGCAAGTATTCAGTACTTC.

The rearrangement uses TRBV5-5 and TRBJ2-7, with D perhaps being TRBD1 or TRBD2 (6 bases each). From germline, CDR1 is SGHKS and CDR2 YYEKEE (reference sequence). Between the trimmed V and J ends, which lost 6 bases and 5 bases, there was a span of 21 bases. CDR3 length: 15 amino acids. The CDR3 DNA reads as TGTGCCAGCATCTGGGGCTCGGGGGCGGCCAACGAGCAGTACTTC. Translation gives CASIWGSGAANEQYF.

The chain combines TRBV29-1 with TRBJ1-2; 7 bases align to TRBD1. Trimming cost V 7 bases and J 7 bases; bases outside gene matches: 12. This CDR3 is built from 13 residues. The germline gives CDR1 SQVTM, CDR2 ANQGSEA. CDR3 nucleotides: TGCAGCGCCACAGGGGCGGAATTGGCTGGCTACACCTTC. This encodes CSATGAELAGYTF.

The CDR3 coding sequence is TGTGCCAGCAGTGGGACTAGCGGGAGTACCGAGCAGTACTTC. Its protein product is CASSGTSGSTEQYF. The rearrangement joins TRBV6-5 to TRBJ2-7; 14 nucleotides match TRBD2. Germline V gives CDR1 MNHEY, CDR2 SVGAGI. The junction had 3 bases not matched to a gene; V was cut back by 5 bases and J by 6 bases. The CDR3 covers 14 residues.

J is TRBJ1-4 and V is TRBV6-1; D not certain. Germline assignment: CDR1 MNHNS and CDR2 SASEGT. This CDR3 is built from 10 residues. The ends were cut back, 5 bases at V and 8 bases at J, with 3 bases in the middle. The CDR3 loop reads CASSHEKLFF. The CDR3 DNA follows: TGTGCCAGCAGTCACGAAAAACTGTTTTTT.